This paragraph covers one T cell receptor beta chain sequence. This record belongs to a study of blood T cell repertoires in COVID-19. This CDR3 is built from 13 residues. Germline lookup yields CDR1 ENHRY and CDR2 SYGVKD. V lost 2 bases, J lost 6 bases, and 10 bases lay in between. Assay: immunoSEQ multiplex PCR; the TCRdb copy retains only in-frame clones and omits some. The sample has some 230,000 clones, approximately 85% seen once; the top ten hold approximately 8.4%. The chain uses TRBV10-3 and TRBJ2-5, with a weak D call TRBD2 (5 bases). This receptor was identified in a woman older than 75 with COVID-19, enrolled during active disease. The sample comprised peripheral blood. This CDR3 is CAISERGGKTQYF. The DNA for the CDR3 is TGTGCCATCAGTGAGCGGGGTGGGAAGACCCAGTACTTC.